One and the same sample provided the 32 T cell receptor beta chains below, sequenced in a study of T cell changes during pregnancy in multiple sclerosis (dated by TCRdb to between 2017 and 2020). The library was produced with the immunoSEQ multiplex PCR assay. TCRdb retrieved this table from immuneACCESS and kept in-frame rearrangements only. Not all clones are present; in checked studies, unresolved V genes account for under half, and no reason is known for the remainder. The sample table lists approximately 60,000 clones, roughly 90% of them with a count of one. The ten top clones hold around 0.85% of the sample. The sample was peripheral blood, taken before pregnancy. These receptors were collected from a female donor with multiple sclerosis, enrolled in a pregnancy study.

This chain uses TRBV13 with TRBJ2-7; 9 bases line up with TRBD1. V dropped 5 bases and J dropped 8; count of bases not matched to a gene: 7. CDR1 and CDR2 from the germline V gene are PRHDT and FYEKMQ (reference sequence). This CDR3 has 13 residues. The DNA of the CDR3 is TGTGCCAGCAGCGGGGGACAGGGAAGCAAGCAGTACTTC. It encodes CASSGGQGSKQYF. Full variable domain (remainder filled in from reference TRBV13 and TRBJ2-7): AAGVIQSPRHLIKEKRETATLKCYPIPRHDTVYWYQQGPGQDPQFLISFYEKMQSDKGSIPDRFSAQQFSDYHSELNMSSLELGDSALYFCASSGGQGSKQYFGPGTRLTVT.

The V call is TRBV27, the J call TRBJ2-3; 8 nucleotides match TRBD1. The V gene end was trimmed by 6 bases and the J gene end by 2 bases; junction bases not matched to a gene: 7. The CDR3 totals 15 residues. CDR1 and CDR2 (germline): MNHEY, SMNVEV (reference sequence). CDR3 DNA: TGTGCCAGCAGGCTTCGACAGGGGAACACAGATACGCAGTATTTT. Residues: CASRLRQGNTDTQYF.

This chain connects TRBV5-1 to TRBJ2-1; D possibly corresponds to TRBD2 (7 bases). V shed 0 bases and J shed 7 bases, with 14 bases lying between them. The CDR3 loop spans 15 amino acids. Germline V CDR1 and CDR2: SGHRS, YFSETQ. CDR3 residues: CASSLGGGGRNEQFF. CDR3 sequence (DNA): TGCGCCAGCAGCTTGGGTGGGGGGGGGCGAAATGAGCAGTTCTTC.

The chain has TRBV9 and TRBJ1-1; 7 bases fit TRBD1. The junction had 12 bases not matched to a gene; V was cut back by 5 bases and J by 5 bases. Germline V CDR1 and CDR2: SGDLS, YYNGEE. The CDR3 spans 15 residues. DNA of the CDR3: TGTGCCAGCAGTCTGGAGGGGGCCCCGAGAACTGAAGCTTTCTTT. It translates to CASSLEGAPRTEAFF.

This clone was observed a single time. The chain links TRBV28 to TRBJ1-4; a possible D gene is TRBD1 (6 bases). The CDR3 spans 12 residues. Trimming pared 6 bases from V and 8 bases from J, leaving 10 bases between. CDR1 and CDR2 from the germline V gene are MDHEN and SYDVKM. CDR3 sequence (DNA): TGTGCCAGCAGGGTGGGGGCCGAAAAACTGTTTTTT. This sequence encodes CASRVGAEKLFF. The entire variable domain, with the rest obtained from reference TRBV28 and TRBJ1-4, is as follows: DVKVTQSSRYLVKRTGEKVFLECVQDMDHENMFWYRQDPGLGLRLIYFSYDVKMKEKGDIPEGYSVSREKKERFSLILESASTNQTSMYLCASRVGAEKLFFGSGTQLSVL.

This CDR3 is CASSLGGGWTGELFF. As DNA, the CDR3 is TGTGCCAGCAGCTTAGGCGGGGGCTGGACCGGGGAGCTGTTTTTT. The chain recombines TRBV7-3 with TRBJ2-2, with a weak D call TRBD2 (7 bases). The CDR3 has 15 amino acids. Germline CDR1 SGHTA, CDR2 FQGTGA. V lost 2 bases to trimming and J lost 5 bases, with 12 bases between them.

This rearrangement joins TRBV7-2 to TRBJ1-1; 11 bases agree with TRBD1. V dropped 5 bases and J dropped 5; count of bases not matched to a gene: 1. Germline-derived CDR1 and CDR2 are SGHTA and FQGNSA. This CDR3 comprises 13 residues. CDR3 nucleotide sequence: TGTGCCAGCAGCGGGGACAGGGGGACTGAAGCTTTCTTT. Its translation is CASSGDRGTEAFF. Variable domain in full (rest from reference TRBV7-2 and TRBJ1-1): GAGVSQSPSNKVTEKGKDVELRCDPISGHTALYWYRQSLGQGLEFLIYFQGNSAPDKSGLPSDRFSAERTGGSVSTLTIQRTQQEDSAVYLCASSGDRGTEAFFGQGTRLTVV.

The CDR3 DNA follows: TGTGCCACGCACCCGCGTTCCCCGAACACTGAAGCTTTCTTT. It encodes CATHPRSPNTEAFF. The rearrangement links TRBV27 to TRBJ1-1; D gene uncertain. V lost 10 bases to trimming and J lost 1 base, with 16 bases between them. The length of the CDR3 is 14 residues. Germline V gene data show CDR1 as MNHEY and CDR2 as SMNVEV (reference sequence).

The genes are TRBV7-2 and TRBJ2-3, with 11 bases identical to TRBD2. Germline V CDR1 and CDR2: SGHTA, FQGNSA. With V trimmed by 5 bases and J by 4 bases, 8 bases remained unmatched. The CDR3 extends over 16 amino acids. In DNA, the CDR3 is TGTGCCAGCAGCCCTCCCCTAGCGGGGGGCCCAGATACGCAGTATTTT. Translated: CASSPPLAGGPDTQYF.

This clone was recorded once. The CDR3 DNA reads as TGTGCCAGCAGTCAGTTTAGCGGGGGGGACGAGCAGTACTTC. This encodes CASSQFSGGDEQYF. J is TRBJ2-7 and V is TRBV2; 11 bases line up with TRBD2. This CDR3 is built from 14 residues. Germline V gene data show CDR1 as SNHLY and CDR2 as FYNNEI. J gave up 5 bases and V 5 bases, and 5 bases lay outside the gene matches. The full variable domain, completed using reference TRBV2 and TRBJ2-7, is EPEVTQTPSHQVTQMGQEVILRCVPISNHLYFYWYRQILGQKVEFLVSFYNNEISEKSEIFDDQFSVERPDGSNFTLKIRSTKLEDSAMYFCASSQFSGGDEQYFGPGTRLTVT.

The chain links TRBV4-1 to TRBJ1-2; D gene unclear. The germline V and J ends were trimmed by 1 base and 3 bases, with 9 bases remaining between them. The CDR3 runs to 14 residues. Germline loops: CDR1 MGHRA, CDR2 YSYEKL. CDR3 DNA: TGCGCCAGCAGCCAAGTGGCCGGGGACTATGGCTACACCTTC. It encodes CASSQVAGDYGYTF.

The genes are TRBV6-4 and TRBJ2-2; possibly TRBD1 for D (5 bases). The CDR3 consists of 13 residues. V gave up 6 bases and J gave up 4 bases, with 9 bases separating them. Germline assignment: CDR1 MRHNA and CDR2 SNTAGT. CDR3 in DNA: TGTGCCAGCAGAGGACAATCCACCGGGGAGCTGTTTTTT. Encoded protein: CASRGQSTGELFF.

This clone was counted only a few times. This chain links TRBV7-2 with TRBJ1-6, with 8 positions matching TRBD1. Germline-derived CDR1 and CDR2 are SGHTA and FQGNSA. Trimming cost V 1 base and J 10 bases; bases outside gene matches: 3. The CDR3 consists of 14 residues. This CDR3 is CASSLGRGLSPLHF. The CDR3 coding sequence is TGTGCCAGCAGCTTAGGCAGGGGGCTCTCACCCCTCCACTTT.

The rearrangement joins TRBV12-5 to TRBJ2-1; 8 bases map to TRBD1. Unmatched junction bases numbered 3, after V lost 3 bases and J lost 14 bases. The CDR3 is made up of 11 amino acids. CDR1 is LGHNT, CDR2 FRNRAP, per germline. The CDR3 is CASGLTGGEFF. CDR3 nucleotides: TGTGCTAGTGGTTTAACAGGGGGTGAGTTCTTC.

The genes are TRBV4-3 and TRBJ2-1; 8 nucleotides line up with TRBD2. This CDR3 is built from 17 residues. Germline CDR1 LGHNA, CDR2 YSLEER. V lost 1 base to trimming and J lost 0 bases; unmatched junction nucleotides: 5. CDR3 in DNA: TGCGCCAGCAGCCAAGGGAGCGGGGGAGTCTCCTACAATGAGCAGTTCTTC. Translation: CASSQGSGGVSYNEQFF.

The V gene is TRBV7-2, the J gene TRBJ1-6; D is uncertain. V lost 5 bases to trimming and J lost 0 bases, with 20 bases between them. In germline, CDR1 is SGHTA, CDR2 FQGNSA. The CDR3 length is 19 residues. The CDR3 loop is CASSPRSGGLSSYNSPLHF. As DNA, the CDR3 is TGTGCCAGCAGCCCTAGATCCGGAGGGCTTAGCTCCTATAATTCACCCCTCCACTTT.

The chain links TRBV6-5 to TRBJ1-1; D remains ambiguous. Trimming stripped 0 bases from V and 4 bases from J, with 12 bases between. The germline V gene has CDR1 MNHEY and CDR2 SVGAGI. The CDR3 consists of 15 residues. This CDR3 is CASSYSRAGSTEAFF. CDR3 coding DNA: TGTGCCAGCAGTTACTCAAGGGCGGGGAGCACTGAAGCTTTCTTT.

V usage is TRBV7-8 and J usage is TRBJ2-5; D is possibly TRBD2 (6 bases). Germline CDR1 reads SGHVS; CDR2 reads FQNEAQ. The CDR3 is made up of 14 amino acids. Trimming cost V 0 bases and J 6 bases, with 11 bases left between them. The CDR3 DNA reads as TGTGCCAGCAGCTTAGCAAGGCTAGCGAAGACCCAGTACTTC. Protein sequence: CASSLARLAKTQYF.

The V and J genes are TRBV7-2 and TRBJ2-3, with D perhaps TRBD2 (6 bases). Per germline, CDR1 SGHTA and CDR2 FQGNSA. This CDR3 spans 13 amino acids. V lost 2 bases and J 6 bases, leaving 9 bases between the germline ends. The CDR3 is CASSLTGVDTQYF. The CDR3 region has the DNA TGTGCCAGCAGCTTAACGGGGGTGGATACGCAGTATTTT. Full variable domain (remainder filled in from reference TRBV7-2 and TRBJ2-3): GAGVSQSPSNKVTEKGKDVELRCDPISGHTALYWYRQSLGQGLEFLIYFQGNSAPDKSGLPSDRFSAERTGGSVSTLTIQRTQQEDSAVYLCASSLTGVDTQYFGPGTRLTVL.

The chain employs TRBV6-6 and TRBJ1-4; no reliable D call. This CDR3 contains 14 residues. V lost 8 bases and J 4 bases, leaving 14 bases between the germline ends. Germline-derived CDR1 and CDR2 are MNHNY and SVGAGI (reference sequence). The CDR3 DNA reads TGTGCCAGCCTCGCGGGCGGGAGTAATGAAAAACTGTTTTTT. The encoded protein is CASLAGGSNEKLFF.

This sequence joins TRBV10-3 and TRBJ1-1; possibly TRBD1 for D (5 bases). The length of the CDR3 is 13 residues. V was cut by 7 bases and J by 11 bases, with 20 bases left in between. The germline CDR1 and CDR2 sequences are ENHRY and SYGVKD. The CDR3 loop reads CAIKGQGAGLAFF. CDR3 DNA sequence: TGTGCCATCAAGGGCCAGGGCGCGGGATTGGCTTTCTTT.

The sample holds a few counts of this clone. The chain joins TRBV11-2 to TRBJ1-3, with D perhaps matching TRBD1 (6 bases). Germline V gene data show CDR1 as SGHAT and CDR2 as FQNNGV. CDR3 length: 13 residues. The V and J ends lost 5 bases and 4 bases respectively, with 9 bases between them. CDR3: CASSPGAGNTIYF. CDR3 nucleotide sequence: TGTGCCAGCAGCCCAGGGGCGGGAAACACCATATATTTT.

The CDR3 coding sequence is TGTGCCAGCAGCGAGGCCGGGAGGTACGAGCAGTACTTC. Protein sequence: CASSEAGRYEQYF. The chain has TRBV9 and TRBJ2-7; 7 bases fit TRBD2. This CDR3 comprises 13 residues. The trim removed 3 bases at V and 4 bases at J, leaving 4 bases unmatched. Germline CDR1 is SGDLS and CDR2 is YYNGEE.

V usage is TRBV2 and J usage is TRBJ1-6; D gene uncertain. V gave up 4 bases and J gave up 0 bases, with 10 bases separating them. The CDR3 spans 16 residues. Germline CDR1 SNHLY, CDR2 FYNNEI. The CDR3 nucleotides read TGTGCCAGCAGTGTCTGGGCCAGCTCCTATAATTCACCCCTCCACTTT. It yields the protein CASSVWASSYNSPLHF.

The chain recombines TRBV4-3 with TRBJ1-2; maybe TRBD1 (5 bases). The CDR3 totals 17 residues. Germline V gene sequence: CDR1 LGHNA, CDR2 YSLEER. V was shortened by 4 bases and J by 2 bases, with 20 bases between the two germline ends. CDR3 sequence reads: CASSPAGGRWGNYGYTF. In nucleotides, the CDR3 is TGCGCCAGCAGCCCAGCAGGCGGGAGATGGGGGAACTATGGCTACACCTTC.

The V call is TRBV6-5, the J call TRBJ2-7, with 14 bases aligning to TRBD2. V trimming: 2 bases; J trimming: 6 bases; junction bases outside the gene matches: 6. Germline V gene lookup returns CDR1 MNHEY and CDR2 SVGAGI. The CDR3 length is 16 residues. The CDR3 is CASSYGFGLAGGEQYF. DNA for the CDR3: TGTGCCAGCAGTTACGGGTTTGGACTAGCGGGGGGCGAGCAGTACTTC.

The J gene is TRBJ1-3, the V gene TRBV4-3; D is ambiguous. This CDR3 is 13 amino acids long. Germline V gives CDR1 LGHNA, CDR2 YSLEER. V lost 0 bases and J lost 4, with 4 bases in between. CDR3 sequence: CASSQDLGNTIYF. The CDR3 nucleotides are TGCGCCAGCAGCCAAGATCTCGGAAACACCATATATTTT.

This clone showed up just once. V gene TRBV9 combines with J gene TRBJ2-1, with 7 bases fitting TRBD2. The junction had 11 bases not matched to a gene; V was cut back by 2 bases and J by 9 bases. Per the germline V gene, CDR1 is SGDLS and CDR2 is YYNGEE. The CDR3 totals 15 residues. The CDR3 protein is CASSVGGVVLGEQFF. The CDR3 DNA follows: TGTGCCAGCAGCGTTGGGGGGGTGGTATTAGGTGAGCAGTTCTTC.

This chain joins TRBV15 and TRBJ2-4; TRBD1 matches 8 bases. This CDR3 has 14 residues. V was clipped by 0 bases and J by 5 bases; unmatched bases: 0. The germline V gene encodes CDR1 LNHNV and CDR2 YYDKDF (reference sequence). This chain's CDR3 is CATSREDRENIQYF. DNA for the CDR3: TGTGCCACCAGCAGAGAGGACAGGGAAAACATTCAGTACTTC.

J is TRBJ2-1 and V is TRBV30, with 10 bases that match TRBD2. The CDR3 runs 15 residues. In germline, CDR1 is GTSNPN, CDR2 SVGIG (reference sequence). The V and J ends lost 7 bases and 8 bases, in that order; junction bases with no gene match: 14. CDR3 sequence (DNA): TGTGCCTACACACCTCTAGCGGGGGCCCCCCATGAGCAGTTCTTC. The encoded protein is CAYTPLAGAPHEQFF.

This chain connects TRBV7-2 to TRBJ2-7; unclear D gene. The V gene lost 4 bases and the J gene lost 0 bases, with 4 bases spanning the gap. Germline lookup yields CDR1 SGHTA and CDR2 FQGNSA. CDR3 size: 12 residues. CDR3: CASSWSSYEQYF. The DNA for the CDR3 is TGTGCCAGCAGCTGGAGCTCCTACGAGCAGTACTTC. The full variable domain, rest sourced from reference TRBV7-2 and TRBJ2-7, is GAGVSQSPSNKVTEKGKDVELRCDPISGHTALYWYRQSLGQGLEFLIYFQGNSAPDKSGLPSDRFSAERTGGSVSTLTIQRTQQEDSAVYLCASSWSSYEQYFGPGTRLTVT.

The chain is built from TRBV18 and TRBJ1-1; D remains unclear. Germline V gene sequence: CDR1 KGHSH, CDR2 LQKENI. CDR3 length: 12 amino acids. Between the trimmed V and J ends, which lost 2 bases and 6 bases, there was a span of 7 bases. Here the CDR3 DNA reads TGTGCCAGCTCACCAAGGGAGGCTGAAGCTTTCTTT. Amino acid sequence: CASSPREAEAFF. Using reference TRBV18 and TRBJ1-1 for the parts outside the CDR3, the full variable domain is NAGVMQNPRHLVRRRGQEARLRCSPMKGHSHVYWYRQLPEEGLKFMVYLQKENIIDESGMPKERFSAEFPKEGPSILRIQQVVRGDSAAYFCASSPREAEAFFGQGTRLTVV.